The present entry profiles one T cell receptor (beta chain) with its context. Its specificity is unknown. The source of the blood RNA was unsorted whole blood, and germline DNA was extracted as well. There were only treatment-naive patients, all with chronic HBV infection. A four-milliliter peripheral blood sample was collected before surgery. Germline assignment: CDR1 SQVTM and CDR2 ANQGSEA. V was clipped by 0 bases and J by 8 bases, with 2 bases between them. The CDR3 runs to 10 residues. These data belong to a study of tumor-infiltrating lymphocytes in primary liver carcinoma. Study-level findings and limits: Pairs comparing tumor with adjacent tissue or blood overlapped less than pairs drawn from tumor regions. Tumors had a top-250-clone fraction that was significantly higher than blood (p = 0.039).

From 500 ng of total RNA, TCR beta-specific cDNA was reverse-transcribed using a constant-region primer. Employing slightly modified ARM-PCR, three nested multiplex PCR rounds were run, and these gave rise to the TCR beta libraries. The opening two PCR rounds, ten to eleven cycles each, paired TRBV1-TRBV30 forward primers with a C-beta reverse primer. In TCRdb, the multiplex PCR reads were re-called with MiXCR into one record per CDR3 protein. The sample lists more than 150,000 distinct CDR3 sequences, over 45% occurring once. The source of this sequence is a man in his forties or fifties with primary liver carcinoma and hepatitis B virus infection. The specimen was peripheral blood. This sequence joins TRBV29-1 and TRBJ2-1; D is unclear. The CDR3 protein is CSVEDYEQFF. Here the CDR3 DNA reads TGCAGCGTTGAAGATTATGAGCAGTTCTTC.